The 32 T cell receptor beta chains below were found in one sample sequenced in a study of tumor-infiltrating lymphocytes in oesophageal squamous cell carcinoma. TCRdb reanalysed the PCR reads using MiXCR and keeps one entry per CDR3 protein. The repertoire holds fewer than 20,000 distinct CDR3 sequences, with 44% as singletons. Sequences were obtained from blood. The source of these receptors is a female donor with esophageal squamous cell carcinoma.

Points on this clonotype: The junction and the germline gene differ at one end; a read error may be behind it. The chain recombines TRBV7-3 with TRBJ2-3, with 8 bases matching TRBD1. Germline V gene lookup returns CDR1 SGHTA and CDR2 FQGTGA. This CDR3 comprises 14 residues. The CDR3 DNA follows: TGTGCCAGCAGCGCAGGACAGGGTTATTCACCCCTCCACTTC. Its translation: CASSAGQGYSPLHF.

This clonotype was seen a single time. V is TRBV6-5 and J is TRBJ2-7; D unclear. Matching the DNA end better, TRBJ2-5 makes the J call doubtful. This CDR3 comprises 14 residues. Germline lookup yields CDR1 MNHEY and CDR2 SVGAGI. The CDR3 DNA sequence: TGTGCCAGCAGTTACTCTCGGGACCAAGAGACCCAGTACTTC. Amino acid sequence: CASSYSRDQETQYF.

This clonotype occurred many times. The rearrangement uses TRBV6-1 and TRBJ1-3; TRBD1 matches at 8 bases. The germline CDR1 and CDR2 sequences are MNHNS and SASEGT. This CDR3 has 15 residues. J was trimmed by 1 base and V by 4 bases; bases with no gene match: 3. CDR3 DNA sequence: TGTGCCAGCAGTGCCCGACAGGGGTCTGGAAACACCATATATTTT. Protein sequence: CASSARQGSGNTIYF.

This clonotype was picked up a small number of times. The chain combines TRBV5-6 with TRBJ2-1; D is uncertain. Germline CDR1 and CDR2: SGHDT and YYEEEE. This CDR3 is 15 amino acids long. The ends were cut back, 2 bases at V and 3 bases at J, with 12 bases in the middle. CDR3: CASSFEYLDYNEQFF. CDR3 in DNA: TGTGCCAGCAGCTTTGAGTACCTGGACTACAATGAGCAGTTCTTC.

The sample holds many counts of this clonotype. The chain uses TRBV15 and TRBJ2-7; 7 bases are shared with TRBD2. The J segment lost 7 bases and the V segment lost 0 bases, leaving 3 bases of the junction unmatched. The CDR3 covers 13 residues. Germline V lookup: CDR1 LNHNV, CDR2 YYDKDF (reference sequence). The CDR3: CATSREREGEQYF. In DNA, the CDR3 is TGTGCCACCAGCAGAGAGAGGGAGGGGGAGCAGTACTTC.

The V and J genes are TRBV12-3 or TRBV12-4 and TRBJ1-3; D gene ambiguous. This CDR3 spans 14 amino acids. Between the trimmed V and J ends, which lost 6 bases and 4 bases, there was a span of 13 bases. In nucleotides, the CDR3 is TGTGCCAGCAGGTCTCAAGGGTCAGGAAACACCATATATTTT. Translating gives CASRSQGSGNTIYF.

This chain joins TRBV7-2 and TRBJ2-5; D remains ambiguous. The end of the DNA aligns better with TRBJ2-7, so the J call may be wrong. The CDR3 length is 15 residues. The germline gives CDR1 SGHTA, CDR2 FQGNSA. The CDR3 sequence is CASSDTGTRSYEQYF. CDR3 DNA: TGTGCCAGCAGCGATACGGGTACACGCTCCTACGAGCAGTACTTC.

This clonotype was detected ten times or more. A much larger clone differs by one base, so this may be a read error. V usage is TRBV7-9 and J usage is TRBJ2-1, with 12 bases identical to TRBD2. The closer fit of TRBJ2-7 to the DNA end suggests the J call may be wrong. This CDR3 has 19 residues. The germline V gene has CDR1 SEHNR and CDR2 FQNEAQ (reference sequence). The CDR3 DNA is TGTGCCAGCGGCCAGAGGACTAGCGGGGACTACTCCTCCTACAATGAGCAGTACTTC. Translation: CASGQRTSGDYSSYNEQYF.

The rearrangement links TRBV7-7 to TRBJ2-5; 7 bases match TRBD1. CDR1 and CDR2 from the germline V gene are SSHAT and FNYEAQ (reference sequence). This CDR3 contains 12 residues. CDR3 nucleotide sequence: TGTGCTACCGGGGACAGACAAGAGACCCAGTACTTC. It translates to CATGDRQETQYF.

A single count supports this clonotype. The V call is TRBV6-6, the J call TRBJ2-7; D is unresolved. The DNA end lines up better with TRBJ2-5; the J call may be wrong. CDR1 is MNHNY and CDR2 is SVGAGI in the germline V gene (reference sequence). This CDR3 has 12 residues. The DNA for the CDR3 is TGTGCCAGCAGTTACGGACAAGAGACCCAGTACTTC. Protein product: CASSYGQETQYF.

This clonotype came up once. The chain couples TRBV7-2 to TRBJ2-2, with 8 bases fitting TRBD1. The V and J ends lost 5 bases and 8 bases, in that order; junction bases with no gene match: 7. CDR3 length equals 14 residues. Germline-derived CDR1 and CDR2 are SGHTA and FQGNSA. This CDR3 is CASSPSQGAGELFF. The DNA of the CDR3 is TGTGCCAGCAGCCCGTCCCAGGGGGCGGGGGAGCTGTTTTTT.

About this clonotype: A read error may produce the germline difference seen at one junction end. The chain uses TRBV7-2 and TRBJ2-1; 12 bases agree with TRBD2. The CDR3 is made up of 15 amino acids. CDR1 and CDR2 (germline): SGHTA, FQGNSA. For the CDR3, the DNA is TGTGCCAGCAGCCTAGCGGGGGGGTTTTACAATGAGCAGTTCTTC. Amino acid sequence: CASSLAGGFYNEQFF.

The chain has TRBV4-2 and TRBJ1-6; the match to TRBD1 covers 8 bases. Trimming cost V 4 bases and J 8 bases; bases outside gene matches: 4. The CDR3 totals 14 residues. Per germline, CDR1 LGHNA and CDR2 YNFKEQ. The CDR3 reads CASSRGQGDSPLHF. CDR3 sequence (DNA): TGTGCCAGCAGCCGAGGACAGGGTGATTCACCCCTCCACTTT.

This clonotype was picked up a small number of times. This is likely a read error, given that the CDR3 carries no conserved phenylalanine or tryptophan at its end. It is unclear where the CDR3 begins or ends on the DNA, so no DNA is shown, and the CDR3 is as TCRdb lists it. The chain couples TRBV6-5 to TRBJ2-5; the table names TRBD1, a call not compared with the DNA. The CDR3 length equals 19 residues, ends included. Germline CDR1 reads MNHEY; CDR2 reads SVGAGI. The CDR3: CASSLQGTGTQSSPLHFGN.

This clonotype has ten or more counts. The CDR3 loop reads CASSTRQETQYF. The CDR3 DNA is TGTGCCAGCAGCACAAGACAAGAGACCCAGTACTTC. The chain links TRBV12-3 or TRBV12-4 to TRBJ2-5; no definite D call. Deletions cut 6 bases from V and 2 bases from J, with 7 bases between. The length of the CDR3 is 12 residues.

This clonotype has just one count. The chain recombines TRBV7-9 with TRBJ2-5; no clear D. Matching the DNA end better, TRBJ2-1 makes the J call doubtful. Germline CDR1 SEHNR, CDR2 FQNEAQ (reference sequence). The CDR3 has 15 residues. For the CDR3, the DNA is TGTGCCAGCAGCTTAGCGCTGTCGGCTTACAATGAGCAGTTCTTC. Its protein is CASSLALSAYNEQFF.

This chain connects TRBV7-6 to TRBJ2-1, with D perhaps matching TRBD2 (6 bases). The germline gives CDR1 SGHVS, CDR2 FNYEAQ. The CDR3 is 13 residues long. V was trimmed by 8 bases and J by 1 base, leaving 9 bases between them. Written as DNA, the CDR3 is TGTGCCAGCCAGAGCGGGTCCTACAATGAGCAGTTCTTC. Residues: CASQSGSYNEQFF.

The gene calls are TRBV7-2 and TRBJ2-5; 11 bases match TRBD1. Judging by the DNA end, TRBJ2-1 fits better; the J call may be wrong. Germline CDR1 reads SGHTA; CDR2 reads FQGNSA. The CDR3 is 15 residues long. The CDR3 bases are TGTGCCAGCAGACCCGGGACAGGGGGGGGAAATGAGCAGTTCTTC. It yields the protein CASRPGTGGGNEQFF.

This clonotype was detected ten times or more. The V call is TRBV6-1, the J call TRBJ2-7; D unresolved. V was trimmed by 8 bases and J by 9 bases, leaving 26 bases between them. This CDR3 has 15 residues. Germline-derived CDR1 and CDR2 are MNHNS and SASEGT. The CDR3 DNA sequence: TGTGCCAGCTCTAACGGCCAGCTGCGATCATCCGGGCAGTACTTC. This translates into CASSNGQLRSSGQYF.

This clonotype showed up just a few times. Given the absence of the conserved phenylalanine or tryptophan at the CDR3 end, a read error is likely. The limits of the CDR3 on the DNA are not certain, so only TCRdb's listed CDR3 is given. The chain carries TRBV7-9 and TRBJ2-7; TRBD1, the table's D call, lacks a check against the DNA. Germline V gene sequence: CDR1 SEHNR, CDR2 FQNEAQ (reference sequence). The CDR3 comprises 16 residues, both ends counted. The CDR3 loop is CASSPRTGGYGYTFGS.

This chain uses TRBV7-2 with TRBJ2-7; D is undetermined. The DNA end is a closer match to TRBJ2-1, so the J assignment may be wrong. The germline gives CDR1 SGHTA, CDR2 FQGNSA. The length of the CDR3 is 12 residues. The CDR3 DNA reads as TGTGCCAGCAGCTTAATGTACAACATTCAGTTCTTC. It codes for CASSLMYNIQFF.

J is TRBJ2-1 and V is TRBV20-1, with D possibly being TRBD1 or TRBD2 (5 bases each). CDR1 is DFQATT, CDR2 SNEGSKA, per germline (reference sequence). CDR3 size: 15 residues. The V end lost 6 bases, the J end lost 2 bases, and 17 bases lay between the germline ends. The CDR3 is CSAIFRRDAYNEQFF. The CDR3, as DNA: TGCAGTGCCATCTTTCGCAGGGACGCCTACAATGAGCAGTTCTTC.

J is TRBJ2-1 and V is TRBV7-2; D is possibly TRBD2 (6 bases). V was pared by 5 bases and J by 8 bases, with 16 bases between. Germline V CDR1 and CDR2: SGHTA, FQGNSA. The CDR3 is made up of 14 amino acids. Here the CDR3 reads CASSLGGPSDEQFF. In DNA, the CDR3 is TGTGCCAGCAGCCTGGGGGGACCCTCCGATGAGCAGTTCTTC.

The genes are TRBV6-1 and TRBJ2-3; the match to TRBD1 covers 9 bases. The end of the DNA fits TRBJ2-7 better, so the J call may be wrong. Germline assignment: CDR1 MNHNS and CDR2 SASEGT. The CDR3 extends over 15 amino acids. CDR3 loop: CASRTGTGSNYEQYF. The CDR3, as DNA: TGTGCCAGCAGAACCGGGACAGGGTCGAACTACGAGCAGTACTTC.

This clonotype was counted at least ten times. CDR3 residues: CASSYFKFGWDEQYF. The DNA of the CDR3 is TGTGCCAGCAGCTATTTTAAGTTTGGTTGGGACGAGCAGTACTTC. The V and J genes are TRBV7-9 and TRBJ2-7; D is ambiguous. The germline CDR1 and CDR2 sequences are SEHNR and FQNEAQ (reference sequence). CDR3 length: 15 residues. V shed 4 bases and J shed 5 bases, with 18 bases lying between them.

Worth noting for this clonotype: Mismatch with germline at one junction end may stem from a read error. This chain links TRBV7-6 with TRBJ2-7; 7 nucleotides match TRBD1. The CDR3 is 14 amino acids. Germline V gives CDR1 SGHVS, CDR2 FNYEAQ. CDR3 in amino acids: CASSLGQAGSPLHF. The CDR3 DNA reads as TGTGCTAGCAGCTTAGGACAGGCCGGGTCACCCCTCCACTTC.

The sample holds a few counts of this clonotype. The chain carries TRBV11-2 and TRBJ1-3; no definite D call. The CDR3 runs to 14 residues. V shed 4 bases and J shed 2 bases, with 9 bases lying between them. Per the germline V gene, CDR1 is SGHAT and CDR2 is FQNNGV. Here the CDR3 DNA reads TGTGCCAGCAGCTCCGCTAGCGCTGGAAACACCATATATTTT. Its translation is CASSSASAGNTIYF.

The chain has TRBV10-3 and TRBJ2-3; TRBD1 matches 9 bases. This CDR3 has 15 amino acids. V dropped 6 bases and J dropped 2; count of bases not matched to a gene: 6. CDR1 ENHRY and CDR2 SYGVKD come from the germline V gene. The CDR3 sequence: CAIRLTGGHTDTQYF. The CDR3 DNA reads TGTGCCATCAGACTGACAGGGGGACACACAGATACGCAGTATTTT.

This clonotype appeared many times. The chain carries TRBV11-1 and TRBJ2-7; tentative D call: TRBD2 (6 bases). V was pared by 2 bases and J by 3 bases, with 11 bases between. Germline CDR1 reads SGHAT; CDR2 reads FQDESV (reference sequence). The CDR3 sequence is 14 residues long. The CDR3 DNA follows: TGTGCCAGCAGCTTATTATTGGGGGGCTACGAGCAGTACTTC. Protein product: CASSLLLGGYEQYF.

This rearrangement joins TRBV7-3 to TRBJ2-7; 7 bases map to TRBD1. The DNA end favors TRBJ2-1, so the J call may be wrong. This CDR3 has 12 residues. CDR1 is SGHTA and CDR2 is FQGTGA in the germline V gene. The CDR3 DNA follows: TGTGCCAGCAGCTTACCTGGGACAGATCAGTTCTTC. Its translation: CASSLPGTDQFF.

The table lists this clonotype with many counts. Here the CDR3 DNA reads TGTGCCAGCAGTGACCGTCTCTATTATGGCTACACCTTC. Its translation: CASSDRLYYGYTF. The chain employs TRBV27 and TRBJ1-2, with D unclear. The CDR3 has 13 amino acids. The germline CDR1 and CDR2 sequences are MNHEY and SMNVEV (reference sequence). Trimming left V 5 bases short and J 5 bases short, with 12 bases between.

On this clonotype: The conserved closing phenylalanine or tryptophan is absent in this CDR3, likely reflecting a read error. The limits of the CDR3 on the DNA are not certain, so only TCRdb's listed CDR3 is given. V is TRBV28 and J is TRBJ2-7; the table's D call, TRBD2, was not checked against the DNA. Germline-derived CDR1 and CDR2 are MDHEN and SYDVKM. The CDR3 has 17 residues if both end residues are counted. This chain's CDR3 is CASKITGPSDYGYTFGS.